These 21 T cell receptor beta chains came from one sample sequenced in a study of chemoradiotherapy in HPV16-positive cancers. Profiled with immunoSEQ multiplex PCR; TCRdb holds only in-frame clones, not every one. The sample lists around 11,000 clones, 65% to 75% occurring once. This sample was obtained from a patient who underwent chemoradiotherapy. Receptors originate from a human donor with HPV-associated anogenital cancer.

Only a few counts were recorded for this clone. The V and J genes are TRBV27 and TRBJ1-5; D might be TRBD1 (6 bases). Germline CDR1 reads MNHEY; CDR2 reads SMNVEV (reference sequence). The CDR3 length is 13 residues. Trimming removed 4 bases at V and 5 bases at J, with 9 bases between. CDR3 amino acids: CASSSQGHQPQHF. The CDR3 nucleotides are TGTGCCAGCAGTTCCCAGGGGCATCAGCCCCAGCATTTT.

This clone was counted a single time. V and J are TRBV7-2 and TRBJ1-1, with D possibly being TRBD1 (6 bases). Between the trimmed V and J ends, which lost 6 bases and 4 bases, there was a span of 15 bases. There are 14 residues in the CDR3. Germline assignment: CDR1 SGHTA and CDR2 FQGNSA. In DNA, the CDR3 is TGTGCCAGCAGTATAATCGGACAGATCACTGAAGCTTTCTTT. This gives the protein CASSIIGQITEAFF.

This clone was seen only once. The V gene is TRBV7-2, the J gene TRBJ2-5; no reliable D call. TRBJ2-7 matches the DNA end more closely, so the J call is doubtful. The CDR3 is made up of 14 amino acids. Germline V gives CDR1 SGHTA, CDR2 FQGNSA. The CDR3 here is CASSALGSSYEQYF. CDR3 coding DNA: TGTGCCAGCAGCGCACTCGGGTCCTCCTACGAGCAGTACTTC.

The genes are TRBV9 and TRBJ1-1, with 10 bases matching TRBD1. The length of the CDR3 is 14 residues. Germline lookup yields CDR1 SGDLS and CDR2 YYNGEE. The junction had 7 bases not matched to a gene; V was cut back by 4 bases and J by 7 bases. CDR3 protein: CASSIRQGAVEAFF. The CDR3, as DNA: TGTGCCAGCAGCATCCGACAGGGGGCGGTTGAAGCTTTCTTT.

V is TRBV5-1 and J is TRBJ1-1; D unclear. Germline CDR1 is SGHRS and CDR2 is YFSETQ. Between the trimmed V and J ends, which lost 3 bases and 2 bases, there was a span of 11 bases. The CDR3 runs 14 residues. CDR3 sequence reads: CASSSGLTNTEAFF. Here the CDR3 DNA reads TGCGCCAGCAGCTCCGGACTCACCAACACTGAAGCTTTCTTT.

The rearrangement uses TRBV10-1 and TRBJ2-2; D ambiguous. The V and J ends lost 5 bases and 6 bases respectively, with 10 bases between them. Per the germline V gene, CDR1 is WNHNN and CDR2 is SYGVQD (reference sequence). The CDR3 has 13 residues. CDR3 region: CASSLGISGELFF. The CDR3 DNA reads TGCGCCAGCAGTTTAGGGATCTCCGGGGAGCTGTTTTTT.

The rearrangement joins TRBV5-1 to TRBJ2-6, with TRBD1 matching over 11 bases. Germline trimming cut 3 bases from V and 3 bases from J; bases unmatched to any gene: 5. CDR1 and CDR2 from the germline V gene are SGHRS and YFSETQ. This CDR3 is 17 amino acids long. The CDR3, as DNA: TGCGCCAGCAGCTCAGGACAGGGGGCATTTGGGGCCAACGTCCTGACTTTC. Protein: CASSSGQGAFGANVLTF.

V is TRBV7-3 and J is TRBJ2-3, with 8 bases matching TRBD2. Trimming at V came to 1 base and at J to 1 base, leaving 7 bases not matched to a gene. Per germline, CDR1 SGHTA and CDR2 FQGTGA. The CDR3 sequence is 17 residues long. The CDR3 region is CASSLNLGGGRTDTQYF. For the CDR3, the DNA is TGTGCCAGCAGCTTAAACTTAGGCGGGGGGCGCACAGATACGCAGTATTTT.

The V gene is TRBV7-2, the J gene TRBJ2-2; possible D gene TRBD2, 6 bases. Per germline, CDR1 SGHTA and CDR2 FQGNSA. Trimming cost V 4 bases and J 0 bases, with 21 bases left between them. This CDR3 region has 19 residues. The CDR3 loop is CASSSNLRRGIANTGELFF. CDR3 DNA: TGTGCCAGCAGCTCTAACCTTCGGCGGGGTATCGCGAACACCGGGGAGCTGTTTTTT.

In nucleotides, the CDR3 is TGTGCCAGCTCACGAGGACAGGGGGATTCACCCCTCCACTTT. This gives the protein CASSRGQGDSPLHF. The chain carries TRBV18 and TRBJ1-6; 10 positions agree with TRBD1. The CDR3 runs to 14 residues. The germline gives CDR1 KGHSH, CDR2 LQKENI. V was pared by 4 bases and J by 8 bases, with 2 bases of the junction left unmatched.

The chain uses TRBV7-3 and TRBJ2-2; D unresolved. The CDR3 sequence is 11 residues long. V was pared by 8 bases and J by 1 base, with 2 bases between. Germline CDR1 SGHTA, CDR2 FQGTGA. Written as DNA, the CDR3 is TGTGCCAGCGGGAACACCGGGGAGCTGTTTTTT. Its translation: CASGNTGELFF.

The J gene is TRBJ1-3, the V gene TRBV6-5; D gene uncertain. The CDR3 length is 14 residues. V shed 6 bases and J shed 4 bases, with 13 bases lying between them. In germline, CDR1 is MNHEY, CDR2 SVGAGI. The CDR3 sequence is CASSPGRRGNTIYF. The CDR3 region has the DNA TGTGCCAGCAGCCCCGGGCGGCGGGGAAACACCATATATTTT.

V gene TRBV11-3 combines with J gene TRBJ2-3, with 10 bases matching TRBD2. The CDR3 is 17 residues long. The V and J ends lost 0 bases and 2 bases, in that order; junction bases with no gene match: 5. Germline CDR1 SGHNT, CDR2 YENEEA. In DNA, the CDR3 is TGTGCCAGCAGCTTAGATTCAGCGGGGGGGTCCACAGATACGCAGTATTTT. The encoded protein is CASSLDSAGGSTDTQYF.

This chain uses TRBV9 with TRBJ1-2; the D gene is possibly TRBD1 (5 bases). Germline assignment: CDR1 SGDLS and CDR2 YYNGEE. The CDR3 totals 15 residues. The V and J ends lost 6 bases and 2 bases respectively, with 17 bases between them. This chain's CDR3 is CASTARGAENYGYTF. CDR3 sequence (DNA): TGTGCCAGCACTGCTAGAGGGGCCGAAAACTATGGCTACACCTTC.

The chain combines TRBV27 with TRBJ2-7, with 11 nucleotides matching TRBD2. CDR3 length equals 13 residues. Looked up from germline, CDR1 is MNHEY and CDR2 is SMNVEV (reference sequence). J was trimmed by 13 bases and V by 4 bases; bases with no gene match: 9. The CDR3 sequence: CASSWSSGRAGYF. The CDR3 DNA follows: TGTGCCAGCAGTTGGAGTAGCGGGAGGGCCGGATACTTC.

The V and J genes are TRBV15 and TRBJ1-5; possibly TRBD1 for D (5 bases). The CDR3 consists of 18 residues. Trimming shortened V by 0 bases and J by 6 bases, and 21 bases separated the two germline ends. The germline CDR1 and CDR2 sequences are LNHNV and YYDKDF (reference sequence). The CDR3 nucleotides read TGTGCCACCAGCAGAGATGGAGCAGGGTTATTATCCGGTCAGCCCCAGCATTTT. It is translated as CATSRDGAGLLSGQPQHF.

The V gene is TRBV11-3, the J gene TRBJ1-1; 7 nucleotides line up with TRBD1. This CDR3 region has 18 residues. The germline gives CDR1 SGHNT, CDR2 YENEEA. Trimming removed 2 bases from V and 2 bases from J; junction bases left unmatched: 14. The CDR3, as DNA: TGTGCCAGCAGCTTAAAGGGATGGACAGGAACCCCCAACACTGAAGCTTTCTTT. Residues: CASSLKGWTGTPNTEAFF.

The CDR3 bases are TGTGCCAAGGCATCGACAGGGGTATCCGGGGCCAACGTCCTGACTTTC. Translated: CAKASTGVSGANVLTF. The gene calls are TRBV2 and TRBJ2-6; 8 nucleotides agree with TRBD1. Trimming took 10 bases from V and 4 from J; bases not matched to a gene: 12. There are 16 residues in the CDR3. Germline values: CDR1 SNHLY, CDR2 FYNNEI.

CDR3 nucleotides: TGTGCCAGCTCACCACGGGGACGGATGGACAATGAGCAGTTCTTC. Translation gives CASSPRGRMDNEQFF. The chain couples TRBV18 to TRBJ2-1; the D call may be TRBD1 or TRBD2 (5 bases each). CDR1 is KGHSH, CDR2 LQKENI, per germline. V was pared by 1 base and J by 5 bases, with 12 bases between. The CDR3 runs to 15 residues. The whole variable domain, remainder taken from reference TRBV18 and TRBJ2-1, is NAGVMQNPRHLVRRRGQEARLRCSPMKGHSHVYWYRQLPEEGLKFMVYLQKENIIDESGMPKERFSAEFPKEGPSILRIQQVVRGDSAAYFCASSPRGRMDNEQFFGPGTRLTVL.

The CDR3 region has the DNA TGTGCCAGCAGCCAATCCCAGCTCGGGGGTCCCCTCTCTGGAAACACCATATATTTT. It specifies CASSQSQLGGPLSGNTIYF. V and J are TRBV11-3 and TRBJ1-3; D might be TRBD1 (5 bases). V was trimmed by 5 bases and J by 0 bases, leaving 23 bases between them. From germline, CDR1 is SGHNT and CDR2 YENEEA. This CDR3 contains 19 residues.

J is TRBJ1-6 and V is TRBV14, with unresolved D. This CDR3 contains 16 residues. From germline, CDR1 is SGHDN and CDR2 FVKESK. Trimming removed 5 bases at V and 0 bases at J, with 11 bases between. The CDR3 loop is CASSTRQSSYNSPLHF. The CDR3 coding sequence is TGTGCCAGCAGCACCCGACAAAGCTCCTATAATTCACCCCTCCACTTT. The whole variable domain, remainder taken from reference TRBV14 and TRBJ1-6, is EAGVTQFPSHSVIEKGQTVTLRCDPISGHDNLYWYRRVMGKEIKFLLHFVKESKQDESGMPNNRFLAERTGGTYSTLKVQPAELEDSGVYFCASSTRQSSYNSPLHFGNGTRLTVT.